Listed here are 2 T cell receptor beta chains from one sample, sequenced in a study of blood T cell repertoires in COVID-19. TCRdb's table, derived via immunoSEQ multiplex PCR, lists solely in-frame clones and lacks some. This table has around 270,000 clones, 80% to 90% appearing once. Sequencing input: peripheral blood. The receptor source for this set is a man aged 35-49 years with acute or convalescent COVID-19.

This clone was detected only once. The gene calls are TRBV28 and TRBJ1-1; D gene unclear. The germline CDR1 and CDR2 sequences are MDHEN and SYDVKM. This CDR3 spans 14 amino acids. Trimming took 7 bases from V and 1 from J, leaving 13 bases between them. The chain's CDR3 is CASTPASTNTEAFF. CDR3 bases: TGTGCCAGCACCCCCGCCAGTACGAACACTGAAGCTTTCTTT.

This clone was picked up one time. CDR3 nucleotides: TGTGCCATCAGCCGGGACAGGGCAAGTCAGCCCCAGCATTTT. It specifies CAISRDRASQPQHF. The chain joins TRBV10-3 to TRBJ1-5; 9 positions match TRBD1. CDR3 length: 14 amino acids. V lost 6 bases and J lost 6; bases outside the gene matches: 6. Germline loops: CDR1 ENHRY, CDR2 SYGVKD.